The T cell receptor beta chain described here comes from a study of T cell repertoires in cytomegalovirus infection. TCRdb reanalysed the reads using MiXCR and keeps one entry per CDR3 protein. The sample lists more than 250,000 distinct CDR3 sequences; around 25% were seen once. On this clonotype: Its antigen remains unidentified.

This CDR3 is built from 15 residues. CDR1 SGHVS and CDR2 FQNEAQ come from the germline V gene. The V end was cut by 4 bases, the J end by 0 bases, with 9 bases between. The sample was cultured PBMCs, taken from culture after CMV antigen stimulation. V and J are TRBV7-8 and TRBJ2-2; D ambiguous. This TCR derives from a human donor in good health (CMV status not recorded). Some clones in this sample may be carry-over from other donors' samples. CDR3 sequence reads: CASSYYSSNTGELFF. CDR3 DNA: TGTGCCAGCAGCTATTACAGCTCGAACACCGGGGAGCTGTTTTTT.